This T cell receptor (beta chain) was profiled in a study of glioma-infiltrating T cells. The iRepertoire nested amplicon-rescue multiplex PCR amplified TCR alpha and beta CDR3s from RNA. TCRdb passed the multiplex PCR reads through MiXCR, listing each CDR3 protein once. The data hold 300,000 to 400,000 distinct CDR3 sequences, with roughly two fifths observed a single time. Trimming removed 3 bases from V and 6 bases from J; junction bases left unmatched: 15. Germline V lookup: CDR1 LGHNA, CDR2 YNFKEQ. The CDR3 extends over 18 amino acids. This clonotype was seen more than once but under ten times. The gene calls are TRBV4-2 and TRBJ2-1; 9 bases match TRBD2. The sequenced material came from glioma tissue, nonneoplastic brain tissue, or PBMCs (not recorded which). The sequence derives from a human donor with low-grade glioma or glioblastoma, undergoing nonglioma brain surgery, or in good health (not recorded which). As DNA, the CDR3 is TGTGCCAGCAGCCACCTGGGGGTAGCGGGAGCGGTCCGCAATGAGCAGTTCTTC. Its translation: CASSHLGVAGAVRNEQFF.